This is a list of T cell receptor beta chains from one sample in a study of Graves' ophthalmopathy and Graves' hyperthyroidism. TCRdb used MiXCR to reprocess the multiplex PCR reads, holding one entry per CDR3 protein. The profile covers 500,000 to 700,000 distinct CDR3 sequences, with approximately 22% appearing a single time and 7.1% taken by the ten largest. Sample: peripheral blood. Receptor source: a woman younger than 35 with stable Graves' hyperthyroidism. Some clones in this sample may be carry-over from other donors' samples. Both conserved end residues are part of each CDR3. Each record gives: CDR3 DNA, CDR3 protein, V gene, J gene, clone size, D gene, CDR3 length. A D gene is named only where the DNA matches it firmly. The size of a clone is reported for some rows only, either as once, few or many, or as a class for expanded clones.

TGTGCCACCAGCAGAGACAGGGGGCCCAGCTATGGCTACACCTTC	CATSRDRGPSYGYTF	TRBV15	TRBJ1-2	.	TRBD1	15
TGTGCCAGCAGTTACGCGTCTAGCGGTGGGGGGGAGCAGTACTTC	CASSYASSGGGEQYF	TRBV6-5	TRBJ2-7	many	TRBD2	15
TGTGCCAGTAGTGCGGGGGAGGACTACGAGCAGTACTTC	CASSAGEDYEQYF	TRBV19	TRBJ2-7	.	TRBD2	13
TGTGCCAGCCACCCTGGTGGGACGGCGGGAAACACCTTC	CASHPGGTAGNTF	TRBV2	TRBJ1-2	many	.	13
TGTGCCAGCAGTGACTCTGGGGGGGGTGAAGAGACCCAGTACTTC	CASSDSGGGEETQYF	TRBV9	TRBJ2-5	many	TRBD2	15
TGTGCCTCCCAAACGATGAACACTGAAGCTTTCTTT	CASQTMNTEAFF	TRBV6-1	TRBJ1-1	many	.	12
TGCAGTGCCCTCCCCGGGACAATAAACACCGGGGAGCTGTTTTTT	CSALPGTINTGELFF	TRBV20-1	TRBJ2-2	many	.	15
TGTGCCAGCAGTTTTAAGACAGAGAACACCGGGGAGCTGTTTTTT	CASSFKTENTGELFF	TRBV12-3/TRBV12-4	TRBJ2-2	many	.	15
TGTGCCTGGAACCCAGGGGAGACTGAAGCTTTCTTT	CAWNPGETEAFF	TRBV30	TRBJ1-1	.	.	12
TGTGCCAGCAGTTTATTTGTGGGGGTCGACACCGGGGAGCTGTTTTTT	CASSLFVGVDTGELFF	TRBV27	TRBJ2-2	few	.	16
TGCAGTGCTAGAGATGGGGACCTTAGGACCTTC	CSARDGDLRTF	TRBV20-1	TRBJ1-2	many	.	11
TGTGCCAGCAGCTTTTATGAGAGGGACGGCTACACCTTC	CASSFYERDGYTF	TRBV11-3	TRBJ1-2	.	.	13
TGTGCCAGCAGACCTACAGGTCGGGACATTCAGTACTTC	CASRPTGRDIQYF	TRBV6-2/TRBV6-3	TRBJ2-4	.	.	13
TGTGCCAGCAGTTCCCAGCCAGGGGCAGGGGCCAACGTCCTGACTTTC	CASSSQPGAGANVLTF	TRBV28	TRBJ2-6	many	.	16
TGTGCCAGCAGCTTCGGGGCTAGCGGTTATTACGAGCAGTACTTC	CASSFGASGYYEQYF	TRBV7-3	TRBJ2-7	many	TRBD2	15
TGTGCCAGCAGTTTAACCCCCCGGGATCAGCCCCAGCATTTT	CASSLTPRDQPQHF	TRBV12-3/TRBV12-4	TRBJ1-5	many	.	14
TGTGCCAGCAGTTACTCTTCAGAGACCCAGTACTTC	CASSYSSETQYF	TRBV6-5	TRBJ2-5	.	.	12
TGCAGTGCTAGGAGGACAGGAGGCCTCATGGAAGAGACCCAGTACTTC	CSARRTGGLMEETQYF	TRBV20-1	TRBJ2-5	many	TRBD1	16
TGTGCCAGGAGACCAACTGCGGGCACGGGGAACACTGAAGCTTTCTTT	CARRPTAGTGNTEAFF	TRBV3-1	TRBJ1-1	.	.	16
TGTGCCAGCAGTCGAGGGACGCAGCGCCAAGAGACCCAGTACTTC	CASSRGTQRQETQYF	TRBV6-1	TRBJ2-5	many	.	15
TGTGCCAGCAGTCGTATAGCGGGGGGGAGAAACGAGCAGTACTTC	CASSRIAGGRNEQYF	TRBV6-1	TRBJ2-7	.	TRBD2	15
TGTGCCAGCAGCTCAGGGTACCGATCCGATAGCAATCAGCCCCAGCATTTT	CASSSGYRSDSNQPQHF	TRBV11-2	TRBJ1-5	many	.	17
TGCGCCAGCAGCCAATACCCCAGGGGGCTAGGGGACTACACCTTC	CASSQYPRGLGDYTF	TRBV4-1	TRBJ1-2	many	TRBD1	15
TGTGCCAGCAGTCCCAGGAACACCGGGGAGCTGTTTTTT	CASSPRNTGELFF	TRBV28	TRBJ2-2	many	.	13
TGTGCCAGCAGCTGGACTAACGGCAATCAGCCCCAGCATTTT	CASSWTNGNQPQHF	TRBV7-2	TRBJ1-5	many	.	14
TGTGCCAGCTCGTTGACTTCGGCTGAAGCTTTCTTT	CASSLTSAEAFF	TRBV18	TRBJ1-1	many	.	12
TGTGCCACCAGCAGACGAAAGCGGGAGTATGAGACCCAGTACTTC	CATSRRKREYETQYF	TRBV15	TRBJ2-5	many	TRBD2	15
TGTGCCATCGGCTTTGTCTATGGCTACACCTTC	CAIGFVYGYTF	TRBV10-3	TRBJ1-2	many	.	11
TGCGCCAGCAGTGAGTCGGCCGCCGGGACCTACGAGCAGTACTTC	CASSESAAGTYEQYF	TRBV10-1	TRBJ2-7	many	.	15
TGTGCCACCGGCGCTCCCTCGCGCACAGATACGCAGTATTTT	CATGAPSRTDTQYF	TRBV15	TRBJ2-3	.	.	14
TGCAGTGGATGGGGGGATCCAAACACTGAAGCTTTCTTT	CSGWGDPNTEAFF	TRBV20-1	TRBJ1-1	.	.	13
TGTGCCAGCAGTTACTCCGGAAATGGCTACACCTTC	CASSYSGNGYTF	TRBV6-5	TRBJ1-2	many	.	12
TGTGCCAGTAGTAAAGGCGCGGGAGCGGGCACCGGGGAGCTGTTTTTT	CASSKGAGAGTGELFF	TRBV19	TRBJ2-2	.	TRBD2	16
TGTGCCAGCAGTATGTGGGGGAACACTGAAGCTTTCTTT	CASSMWGNTEAFF	TRBV27	TRBJ1-1	many	.	13
TGTGCCATCAGGGGAGGGGACACTGAAGCTTTCTTT	CAIRGGDTEAFF	TRBV10-3	TRBJ1-1	many	.	12
TGCAGTGCTAGCCGGAAGGCCGGGGAGCTGTTTTTT	CSASRKAGELFF	TRBV20-1	TRBJ2-2	few	.	12
TGTGCCAGCAGCTTAGCTATGAGGCCCTCCGGTGGAAACACCATATATTTT	CASSLAMRPSGGNTIYF	TRBV11-1	TRBJ1-3	.	.	17